The TCR beta chain under discussion was sequenced for a study of T cell responses to AZD1222 COVID-19 vaccine. Background on the study: Researchers grouped second doses given at about 4 or about 12 weeks into one pool. Findings of the study overall: When two AZD1222 doses had been given, Spike-specific TCR breadth and depth rose.

TCRdb keeps only in-frame clones here, not all; method: immunoSEQ multiplex PCR. The sample has tens of thousands of clones, 80% to 85% seen once; the top ten hold 2.5% to 3%. This clone was counted a few times. The antigen is undetermined. Here the sequenced sample was peripheral blood, taken on day 0 of AZD1222 vaccination. The TCR originated in an adult in good health.

CDR3 DNA: TGTGCCAGCAGCCAAGTAATAGGGGGCGGTGTGTACTTC. It is translated as CASSQVIGGGVYF. The gene calls are TRBV14 and TRBJ2-7, with 7 bases aligning to TRBD1. With 1 base clipped from V and 12 bases from J, the junction kept 9 bases outside the gene matches. The CDR3 is 13 amino acids. CDR1 and CDR2 (germline): SGHDN, FVKESK.